This TCR beta chain was sequenced in a study of cytotoxic CD8 clonotypes in ibrutinib-treated CLL. This table comes from immunoSEQ multiplex PCR, and its TCRdb copy is limited to in-frame clones, with some not included. The data show hundreds of thousands of clones, with roughly 74% seen just once and roughly 14% held by the top ten. Germline V gene lookup returns CDR1 KGHSH and CDR2 LQKENI. CDR3 length: 14 amino acids. V lost 2 bases, J lost 2 bases, and 7 bases lay in between. Findings of the study overall: Public clonotypes, found uncommonly, either contracted or stayed stable on treatment.

With regard to this clone: As yet, its antigen is unknown.

The sample in question was PBMCs, obtained after 24 months of ibrutinib treatment. This receptor was taken from a human donor with chronic lymphocytic leukemia. V and J are TRBV18 and TRBJ1-5, with a possible D match to TRBD1 (5 bases). CDR3 nucleotide sequence: TGTGCCAGCTCACCAGGGGCAGGCAATCAGCCCCAGCATTTT. Translating it yields CASSPGAGNQPQHF. The full variable domain, completed using reference TRBV18 and TRBJ1-5, is NAGVMQNPRHLVRRRGQEARLRCSPMKGHSHVYWYRQLPEEGLKFMVYLQKENIIDESGMPKERFSAEFPKEGPSILRIQQVVRGDSAAYFCASSPGAGNQPQHFGDGTRLSIL.